This T cell receptor (beta chain) stems from a study of blood T cell repertoires in COVID-19. Overall study: Some COVID-19 samples were acute and others convalescent; all came from the United States, Italy and Spain. In each case, the material was cDNA or gDNA derived from T cells, B-cell-depleted T cells, or PBMCs.

As originally analysed: How many nucleated cells were present was estimated from reference gene primer amplification. Repertoires were generated with immunoSEQ multiplex PCR, while TCRdb's copy carries only in-frame clones and drops some. That table is the source of V, J and clone size, and D and trimming were worked out from the DNA. The sample consists of tens of thousands of clones, around 82% of them appearing once. The receptor was derived from a man aged 45-60 years with active or convalescent COVID-19. Sequences were obtained from peripheral blood.

CDR3 sequence: CASRQQGLGSYGYTF. In DNA form, the CDR3 reads TGTGCCAGCAGGCAGCAGGGGCTAGGGAGCTATGGCTACACCTTC. The rearrangement joins TRBV3-1 (or the pseudogene TRBV3-2) to TRBJ1-2, with D possibly matching TRBD1 (6 bases). The germline V gene encodes CDR1 LGHDT and CDR2 YNNKEL (reference sequence). The V end was cut by 6 bases, the J end by 4 bases, with 18 bases between. This CDR3 has 15 amino acids.